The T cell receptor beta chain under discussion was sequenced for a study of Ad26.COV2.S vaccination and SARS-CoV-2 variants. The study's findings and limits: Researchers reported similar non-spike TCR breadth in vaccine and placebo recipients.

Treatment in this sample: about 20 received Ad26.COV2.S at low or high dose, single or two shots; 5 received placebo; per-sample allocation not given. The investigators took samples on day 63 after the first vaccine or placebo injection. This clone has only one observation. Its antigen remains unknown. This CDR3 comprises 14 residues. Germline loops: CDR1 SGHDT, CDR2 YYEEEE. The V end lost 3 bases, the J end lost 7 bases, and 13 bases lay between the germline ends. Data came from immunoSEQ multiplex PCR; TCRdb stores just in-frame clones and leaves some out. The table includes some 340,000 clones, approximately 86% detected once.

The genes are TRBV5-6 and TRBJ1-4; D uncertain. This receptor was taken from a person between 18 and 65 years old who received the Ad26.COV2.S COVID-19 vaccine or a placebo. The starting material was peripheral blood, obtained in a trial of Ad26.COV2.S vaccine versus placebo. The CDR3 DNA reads TGTGCCAGCAGCTATTTAGGGCGCGTTGAAAAACTGTTTTTT. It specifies CASSYLGRVEKLFF.